The 13 T cell receptor beta chains in this list originate from one sample, sequenced in a study of T cells in Graves' hyperthyroidism and ophthalmopathy. The TCR beta CDR3 regions underwent amplification using RNA transcripts as the source. TCR CDR3 underwent first-round RT-PCR with the HTBI primer set. Via MiXCR, TCRdb re-called the multiplex PCR reads, giving one row per CDR3 protein. The sample consists of about 250,000 distinct CDR3 sequences, about 24% of them appearing once. The source material was blood. These receptors were obtained from a middle-aged woman with Graves' ophthalmopathy.

The count of this clonotype is one. V gene TRBV20-1 combines with J gene TRBJ1-2; 10 positions match TRBD1. With 0 bases clipped from V and 4 bases from J, the junction kept 8 bases outside the gene matches. The CDR3 consists of 16 residues. In germline, CDR1 is DFQATT, CDR2 SNEGSKA (reference sequence). This chain's CDR3 is CSARDGPGQGSYGYTF. CDR3 DNA sequence: TGCAGTGCTAGAGACGGGCCGGGACAGGGGTCCTATGGCTACACCTTC.

This clonotype was seen a handful of times. J is TRBJ1-5 and V is TRBV6-2 or TRBV6-3; D unclear. CDR1 MNHEY and CDR2 SVGEGT come from the germline V gene. This CDR3 has 15 residues. The V end lost 1 base, the J end lost 1 base, and 8 bases lay between the germline ends. CDR3 loop: CASSYLGGSNQPQHF. As DNA, the CDR3 is TGTGCCAGCAGTTACTTAGGCGGAAGCAATCAGCCCCAGCATTTT.

The V gene is TRBV2, the J gene TRBJ1-2, with D uncertain. V shed 5 bases and J shed 8 bases, with 18 bases lying between them. This CDR3 comprises 14 residues. Germline loops: CDR1 SNHLY, CDR2 FYNNEI. CDR3 sequence: CASSTHRERGGYTF. The DNA for the CDR3 is TGTGCCAGCAGTACACACCGGGAGAGAGGGGGCTACACCTTC.

This clonotype was detected many times. The chain carries TRBV12-3 or TRBV12-4 and TRBJ2-2; weak D call: TRBD1 (6 bases). The V end was cut by 1 base, the J end by 0 bases, with 9 bases between. The CDR3 is made up of 16 amino acids. This chain's CDR3 is CASSLVYRANTGELFF. CDR3 bases: TGTGCCAGCAGTTTAGTTTACAGGGCGAACACCGGGGAGCTGTTTTTT.

In this sample, this clonotype turned up many times. V is TRBV19 and J is TRBJ1-3, with D hard to call. Per germline, CDR1 LNHDA and CDR2 SQIVND (reference sequence). CDR3 size: 14 residues. V gave up 8 bases and J gave up 0 bases, with 11 bases separating them. The CDR3 reads CASLENYSGNTIYF. For the CDR3, the DNA is TGTGCCAGTTTAGAGAATTACTCTGGAAACACCATATATTTT.

This clonotype was counted between two and nine times. V gene TRBV20-1 combines with J gene TRBJ2-5; D unclear. Trimming left V 3 bases short and J 5 bases short, with 10 bases between. This CDR3 region has 12 residues. From germline, CDR1 is DFQATT and CDR2 SNEGSKA (reference sequence). The CDR3 region has the DNA TGCAGTGCTAGTGGGCGAACGGAGACCCAGTACTTC. This sequence encodes CSASGRTETQYF.

This CDR3 is CASSLVRGSDPEAFF. CDR3 DNA sequence: TGTGCCAGCAGCTTAGTACGGGGGAGCGACCCTGAAGCTTTCTTT. V and J are TRBV11-2 and TRBJ1-1; TRBD1 is a possible D gene (5 bases). Germline V CDR1 and CDR2: SGHAT, FQNNGV. CDR3 length: 15 amino acids. The V and J ends lost 1 base and 6 bases respectively, with 15 bases between them.

This clonotype was counted once. The gene calls are TRBV28 and TRBJ2-7, with no clear D. CDR3 length: 14 residues. Germline V gene lookup returns CDR1 MDHEN and CDR2 SYDVKM. V was shortened by 0 bases and J by 6 bases, with 12 bases between the two germline ends. CDR3 in amino acids: CASSLWRRISEQYF. The CDR3 DNA reads as TGTGCCAGCAGTTTATGGCGCCGAATCAGCGAGCAGTACTTC.

This chain joins TRBV6-5 and TRBJ2-5; the D is unclear. The germline gives CDR1 MNHEY, CDR2 SVGAGI. Trimming pared 7 bases from V and 3 bases from J, leaving 6 bases between. The CDR3 has 11 residues. CDR3 sequence: CASTQEETQYF. The CDR3 region has the DNA TGTGCCAGCACCCAAGAAGAGACCCAGTACTTC.

This clonotype occurred many times. V usage is TRBV15 and J usage is TRBJ2-2; D is uncertain. V was clipped by 2 bases and J by 7 bases, with 8 bases between them. The CDR3 has 13 amino acids. Germline lookup yields CDR1 LNHNV and CDR2 YYDKDF (reference sequence). The CDR3 region is CATSRSRIGELFF. CDR3 bases: TGTGCCACCAGCAGAAGTAGGATCGGGGAGCTGTTTTTT.

This clonotype has at least ten counts. The genes are TRBV15 and TRBJ2-7, with a possible D match to TRBD1 (6 bases). Germline loops: CDR1 LNHNV, CDR2 YYDKDF (reference sequence). The CDR3 sequence is 13 residues long. Trimming stripped 0 bases from V and 3 bases from J, with 6 bases between. CDR3 in DNA: TGTGCCACCAGCAGAGAACAGGGCTACGAGCAGTACTTC. Translated: CATSREQGYEQYF.

This clonotype was seen ten or more times. The V call is TRBV28, the J call TRBJ2-7; tentatively, D is TRBD1 (5 bases). The germline V gene encodes CDR1 MDHEN and CDR2 SYDVKM. V was cut by 4 bases and J by 6 bases, with 7 bases left in between. The CDR3 sequence is 11 residues long. CDR3: CASSWGPEQYF. As DNA, the CDR3 is TGTGCCAGCAGTTGGGGCCCCGAGCAGTACTTC.

This clonotype was counted many times. Because the CDR3 is missing its conserved closing phenylalanine or tryptophan, this is likely a read error. The chain employs TRBV30 and TRBJ1-1; D is possibly TRBD1 (6 bases). Germline V CDR1 and CDR2: GTSNPN, SVGIG (reference sequence). V lost 4 bases to trimming and J lost 2 bases, with 17 bases between them. The length of the CDR3 is 15 residues. The CDR3 protein is CAWNGMAGANTEAFS. The CDR3 nucleotides are TGTGCCTGGAACGGTATGGCAGGGGCCAACACTGAAGCTTTCTCT.